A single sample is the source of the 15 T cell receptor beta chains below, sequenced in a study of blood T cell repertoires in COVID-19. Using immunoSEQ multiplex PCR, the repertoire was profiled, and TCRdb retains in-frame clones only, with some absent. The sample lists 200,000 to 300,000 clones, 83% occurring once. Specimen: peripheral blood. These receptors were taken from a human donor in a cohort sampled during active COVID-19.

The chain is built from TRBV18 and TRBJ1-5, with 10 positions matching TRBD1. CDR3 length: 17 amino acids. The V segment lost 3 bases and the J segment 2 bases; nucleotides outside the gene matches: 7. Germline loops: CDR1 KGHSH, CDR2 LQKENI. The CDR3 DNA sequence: TGTGCCAGCTCACCGGGACAGGGGAACCGTGGCAATCAGCCCCAGCATTTT. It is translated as CASSPGQGNRGNQPQHF.

DNA for the CDR3: TGCGCCAGCAGGGATGGGACTAGCACAGATACGCAGTATTTT. Translating it yields CASRDGTSTDTQYF. The chain links TRBV5-1 to TRBJ2-3; D is possibly TRBD2 (6 bases). The CDR3 loop spans 14 amino acids. Deletions cut 5 bases from V and 0 bases from J, with 10 bases between. Germline lookup yields CDR1 SGHRS and CDR2 YFSETQ.

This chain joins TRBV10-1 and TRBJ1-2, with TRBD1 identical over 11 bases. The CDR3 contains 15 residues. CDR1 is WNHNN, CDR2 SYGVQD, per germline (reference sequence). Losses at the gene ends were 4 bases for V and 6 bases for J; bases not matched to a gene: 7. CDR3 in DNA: TGCGCCAGCAGTGGGAGGGACAGGGGGAAACATGGCTACACCTTC. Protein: CASSGRDRGKHGYTF.

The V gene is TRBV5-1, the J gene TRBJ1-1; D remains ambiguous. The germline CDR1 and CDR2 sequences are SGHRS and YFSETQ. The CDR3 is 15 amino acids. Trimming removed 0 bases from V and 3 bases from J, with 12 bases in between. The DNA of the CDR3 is TGCGCCAGCAGCTTGGCGGGTTACTCGGACACTGAAGCTTTCTTT. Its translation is CASSLAGYSDTEAFF.

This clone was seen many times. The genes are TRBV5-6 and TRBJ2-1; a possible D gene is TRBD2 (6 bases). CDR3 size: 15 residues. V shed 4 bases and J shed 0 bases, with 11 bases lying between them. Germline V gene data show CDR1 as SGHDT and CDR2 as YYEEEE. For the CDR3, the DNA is TGTGCCAGCAGCGGAGGGTTGAGCTCCTACAATGAGCAGTTCTTC. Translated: CASSGGLSSYNEQFF.

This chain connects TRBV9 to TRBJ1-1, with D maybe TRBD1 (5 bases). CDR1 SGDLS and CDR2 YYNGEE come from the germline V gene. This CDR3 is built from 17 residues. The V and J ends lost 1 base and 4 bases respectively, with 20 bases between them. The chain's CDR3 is CASSVFWRGRVGTEAFF. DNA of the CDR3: TGTGCCAGCAGCGTATTTTGGCGGGGCAGAGTCGGCACTGAAGCTTTCTTT.

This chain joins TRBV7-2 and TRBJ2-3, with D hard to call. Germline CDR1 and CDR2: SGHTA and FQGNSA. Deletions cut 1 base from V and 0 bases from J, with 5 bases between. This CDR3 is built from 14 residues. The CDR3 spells CASSLVRSTDTQYF. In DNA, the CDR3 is TGTGCCAGCAGCTTAGTCCGTAGCACAGATACGCAGTATTTT.

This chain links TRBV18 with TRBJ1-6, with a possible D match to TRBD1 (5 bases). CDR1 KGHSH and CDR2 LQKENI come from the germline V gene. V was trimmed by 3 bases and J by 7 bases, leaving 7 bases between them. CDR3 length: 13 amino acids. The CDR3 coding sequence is TGTGCCAGCTCACCGGGACTGAATTCACCCCTCCACTTT. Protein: CASSPGLNSPLHF. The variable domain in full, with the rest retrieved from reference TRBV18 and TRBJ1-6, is NAGVMQNPRHLVRRRGQEARLRCSPMKGHSHVYWYRQLPEEGLKFMVYLQKENIIDESGMPKERFSAEFPKEGPSILRIQQVVRGDSAAYFCASSPGLNSPLHFGNGTRLTVT.

The CDR3 region has the DNA TGCGCCAGCAGCCATCAGGGATCCCTTAACTATGGCTACACCTTC. Its protein is CASSHQGSLNYGYTF. The V and J genes are TRBV4-1 and TRBJ1-2, with a tentative D call TRBD1 (5 bases). The CDR3 consists of 15 residues. The V end was cut by 3 bases, the J end by 1 base, with 12 bases between. CDR1 is MGHRA and CDR2 is YSYEKL in the germline V gene.

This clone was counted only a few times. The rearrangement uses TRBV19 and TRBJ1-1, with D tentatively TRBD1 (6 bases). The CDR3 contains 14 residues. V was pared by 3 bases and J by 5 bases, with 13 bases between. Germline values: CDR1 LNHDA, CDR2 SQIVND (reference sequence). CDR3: CASSINREWTEAFF. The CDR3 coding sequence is TGTGCCAGTAGTATCAACAGGGAATGGACTGAAGCTTTCTTT. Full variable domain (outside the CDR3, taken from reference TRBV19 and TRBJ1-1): DGGITQSPKYLFRKEGQNVTLSCEQNLNHDAMYWYRQDPGQGLRLIYYSQIVNDFQKGDIAEGYSVSREKKESFPLTVTSAQKNPTAFYLCASSINREWTEAFFGQGTRLTVV.

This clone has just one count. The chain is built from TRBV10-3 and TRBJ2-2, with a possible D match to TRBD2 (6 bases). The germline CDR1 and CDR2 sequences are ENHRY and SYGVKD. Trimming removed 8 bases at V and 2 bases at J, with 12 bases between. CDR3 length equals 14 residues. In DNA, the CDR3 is TGTGCCATCCGGGGCGGGGTAAACACCGGGGAGCTGTTTTTT. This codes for CAIRGGVNTGELFF.

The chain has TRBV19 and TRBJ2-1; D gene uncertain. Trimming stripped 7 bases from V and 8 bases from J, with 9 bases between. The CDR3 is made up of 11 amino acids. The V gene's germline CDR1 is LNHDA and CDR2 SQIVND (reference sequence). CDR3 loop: CASKEFDEQFF. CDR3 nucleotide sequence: TGTGCCAGTAAGGAGTTCGATGAGCAGTTCTTC.

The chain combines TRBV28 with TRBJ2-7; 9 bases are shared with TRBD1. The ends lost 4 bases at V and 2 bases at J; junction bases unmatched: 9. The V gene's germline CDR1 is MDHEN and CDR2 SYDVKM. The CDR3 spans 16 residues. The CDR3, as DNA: TGTGCCAGCAGTTCCGGGACAGGGAATGGGGCCTACGAGCAGTACTTC. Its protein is CASSSGTGNGAYEQYF.

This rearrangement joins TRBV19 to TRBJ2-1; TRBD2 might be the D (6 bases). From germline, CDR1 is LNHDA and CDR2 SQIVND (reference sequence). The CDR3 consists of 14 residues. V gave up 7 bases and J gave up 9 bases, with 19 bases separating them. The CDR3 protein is CASKEGSPVGEQFF. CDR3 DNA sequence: TGTGCCAGTAAGGAGGGGTCCCCGGTGGGTGAGCAGTTCTTC.

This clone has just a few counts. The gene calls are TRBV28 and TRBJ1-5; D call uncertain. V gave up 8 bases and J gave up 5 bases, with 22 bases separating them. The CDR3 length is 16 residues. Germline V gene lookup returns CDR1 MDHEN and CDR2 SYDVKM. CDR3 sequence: CASSRLGLLSHQPQHF. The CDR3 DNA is TGTGCCAGCTCCAGGCTCGGACTACTTTCACATCAGCCCCAGCATTTT.